The clone carrying this T cell receptor beta chain appeared a few times. PCR employed 60 Vbeta and 13 Jbeta primers. Produced via immunoSEQ multiplex PCR; TCRdb's table is partial and in-frame only. The repertoire holds about 150,000 clones, over 70% seen once, with approximately 6.8% in the top ten. This record belongs to a study of cytomegalovirus exposure and HLA in healthy donors. The ends were cut back, 5 bases at V and 5 bases at J, with 16 bases in the middle. CDR3 length equals 14 residues. Germline V gene lookup returns CDR1 SQVTM and CDR2 ANQGSEA. Specimen: PBMCs. The TCR originated in a woman in her forties in good health and CMV-seropositive. The rearrangement joins TRBV29-1 to TRBJ2-1; D not certain. This CDR3 reads CSVISWAGNNEQFF. The DNA for the CDR3 is TGCAGCGTTATCAGTTGGGCTGGCAACAATGAGCAGTTCTTC.